This is a list of T cell receptor beta chains from one sample in a study of blood T cell repertoires in COVID-19. Sequencing used immunoSEQ multiplex PCR; TCRdb keeps in-frame clones, though not all of them. The table shows fewer than 350,000 clones, with about nine tenths occurring only once. Sequenced sample: PBMCs or T cells enriched from blood (not recorded which). All receptors come from a man in his 60s who had recovered from COVID-19. Each CDR3 is given with its conserved first and last residue. D genes are given only for firm matches.

TRBJ2-2	.	TRBV21-1	CASSKALSGNRPSTNTGELFF
TRBJ2-7	TRBD2	TRBV4-2	CASSPSGGPLYEQYF
TRBJ2-1	TRBD1	TRBV7-2	CASSLAGRGRYNEQFF
TRBJ2-3	.	TRBV29-1	CSVEGFAESTDTQYF
TRBJ2-5	TRBD1	TRBV9	CASSLNRGRQETQYF
TRBJ1-2	.	TRBV28	CASSFESYGYTF
TRBJ1-4	TRBD1	TRBV4-2	CASSHPRGDEKLFF
TRBJ2-2	.	TRBV7-9	CASMRGSGTGELFF
TRBJ1-4	TRBD1	TRBV5-1	CASGTGGATNEKLFF
TRBJ2-5	.	TRBV12-5	CASNGGVNWETQYF
TRBJ1-5	TRBD1	TRBV11-1	CASRPGQGVHQPQHF
TRBJ2-7	.	TRBV30	CAWSVSYEQYF
TRBJ1-2	TRBD1	TRBV19	CASNPGQGQGYTF
TRBJ1-5	.	TRBV5-1	CASSPTGSNQPQHF
TRBJ2-7	.	TRBV7-9	CASSLAGANEQYF
TRBJ2-7	.	TRBV6-5	CASSYVPEAPYEQYF
TRBJ1-6	TRBD1	TRBV18	CASSPTGRTGGSYNSPLHF
TRBJ1-1	.	TRBV3-1/TRBV3-2	CASSHGVGTEAFF
TRBJ1-1	.	TRBV15	CATSRDMNTEAFF
TRBJ1-4	.	TRBV5-8	CASSLRGGAWEKLFF
TRBJ1-5	TRBD1	TRBV24-1	CATSDTRQGAQPQHF
TRBJ2-3	.	TRBV5-1	CASSDPSGSTDTQYF
TRBJ2-1	TRBD1	TRBV6-5	CAKPDRTGLYNEQFF
TRBJ1-5	.	TRBV5-1	CASSLGAGNQPQHF
TRBJ2-1	TRBD2	TRBV5-6	CASSPRLAGGILLEQFF
TRBJ2-2	TRBD1	TRBV5-1	CASSLVQGEGPNTGELFF
TRBJ1-6	.	TRBV10-1	CASSEPRSLLHF
TRBJ2-1	.	TRBV6-5	CASSFPRRGGGDEQFF
TRBJ1-6	.	TRBV7-2	CASSLMVENSPLHF
TRBJ2-1	TRBD1	TRBV6-1	CASSDRQGQNDEQFF
TRBJ2-6	TRBD2	TRBV5-1	CASSLGVGGLFSANVLTF
TRBJ1-1	.	TRBV5-1	CASSGMTLDTEAFF
TRBJ1-5	.	TRBV19	CAAGQPNQPQHF
TRBJ1-5	.	TRBV15	CATSPQGNRLNQPQHF
TRBJ2-1	.	TRBV5-1	CASSPYPRDREKPSEQFF
TRBJ2-2	TRBD1	TRBV5-4	CASSTGTGYTGELFF
TRBJ2-1	.	TRBV11-2	CASSLNAGSLPYNEQFF
TRBJ1-5	TRBD1	TRBV30	CAWGRDRGNQPQHF
TRBJ1-3	.	TRBV15	CATSRDPNRAINTIYF
TRBJ2-3	.	TRBV9	CASSVNPRGRGMTDTQYF
TRBJ2-5	TRBD1	TRBV7-3	CASSVYGTGGIMYF
TRBJ1-5	TRBD1	TRBV7-9	CASSQGQSSNQPQHF